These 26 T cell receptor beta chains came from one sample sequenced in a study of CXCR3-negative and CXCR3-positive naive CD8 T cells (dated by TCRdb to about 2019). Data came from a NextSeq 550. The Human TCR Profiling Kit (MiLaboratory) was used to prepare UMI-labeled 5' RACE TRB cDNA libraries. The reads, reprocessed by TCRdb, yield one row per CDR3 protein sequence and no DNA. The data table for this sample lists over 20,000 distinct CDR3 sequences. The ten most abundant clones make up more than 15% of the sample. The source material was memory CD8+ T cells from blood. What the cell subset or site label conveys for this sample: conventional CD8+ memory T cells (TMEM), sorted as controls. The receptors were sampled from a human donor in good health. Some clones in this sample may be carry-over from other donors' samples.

The CDR3 here is CASSLNPSGELFF. The chain employs TRBV7-3 and TRBJ2-2. Germline V CDR1 and CDR2: SGHTA, FQGTGA. The CDR3 runs to 13 residues. The complete variable domain, with remaining parts taken from reference TRBV7-3 and TRBJ2-2, reads GAGVSQTPSNKVTEKGKYVELRCDPISGHTALYWYRQSLGQGPEFLIYFQGTGAADDSGLPNDRFFAVRPEGSVSTLKIQRTERGDSAVYLCASSLNPSGELFFGEGSRLTVL.

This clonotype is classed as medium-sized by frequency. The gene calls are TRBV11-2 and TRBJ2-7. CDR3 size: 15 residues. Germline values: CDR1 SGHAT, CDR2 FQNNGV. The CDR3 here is CASSLGVVPSYEQYF.

CDR3 sequence: CASSQDWGTGANVLTF. V gene TRBV4-3 combines with J gene TRBJ2-6. The CDR3 length is 16 residues. Germline V gene data show CDR1 as LGHNA and CDR2 as YSLEER.

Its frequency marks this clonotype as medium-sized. CDR3: CASSQEDRGLVGELFF. The rearrangement joins TRBV14 to TRBJ2-2; TCRdb's D call, TRBD1, is unchecked because there is no DNA. The V gene's germline CDR1 is SGHDN and CDR2 FVKESK. This CDR3 has 16 amino acids.

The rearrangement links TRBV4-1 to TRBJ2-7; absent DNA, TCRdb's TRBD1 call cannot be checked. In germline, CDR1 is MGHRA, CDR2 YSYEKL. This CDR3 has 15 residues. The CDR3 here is CASSWHRGRGSEQYF.

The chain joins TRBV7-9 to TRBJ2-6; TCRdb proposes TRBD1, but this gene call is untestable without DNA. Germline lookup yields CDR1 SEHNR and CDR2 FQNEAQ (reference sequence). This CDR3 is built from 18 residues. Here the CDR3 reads CASSSPTGTSSGANVLTF.

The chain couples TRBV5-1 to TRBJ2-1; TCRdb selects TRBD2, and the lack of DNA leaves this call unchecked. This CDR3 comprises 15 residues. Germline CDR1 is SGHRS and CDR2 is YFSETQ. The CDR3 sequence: CASSFELAGEIEQFF.

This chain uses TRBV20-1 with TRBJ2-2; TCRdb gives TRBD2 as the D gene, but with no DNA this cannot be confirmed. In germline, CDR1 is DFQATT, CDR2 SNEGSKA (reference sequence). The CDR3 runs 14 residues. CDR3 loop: CSARGGFDTGELFF.

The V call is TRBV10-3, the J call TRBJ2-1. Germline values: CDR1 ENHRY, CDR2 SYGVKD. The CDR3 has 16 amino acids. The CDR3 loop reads CAISESGGSSYNEQFF.

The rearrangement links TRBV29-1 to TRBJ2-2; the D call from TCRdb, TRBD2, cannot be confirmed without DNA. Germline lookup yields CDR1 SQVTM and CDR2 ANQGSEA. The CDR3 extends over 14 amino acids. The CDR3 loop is CSGRRGQDTGGLFF.

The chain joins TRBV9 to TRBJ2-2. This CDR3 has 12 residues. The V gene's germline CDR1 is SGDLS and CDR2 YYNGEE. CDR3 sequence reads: CASNRNTGELFF.

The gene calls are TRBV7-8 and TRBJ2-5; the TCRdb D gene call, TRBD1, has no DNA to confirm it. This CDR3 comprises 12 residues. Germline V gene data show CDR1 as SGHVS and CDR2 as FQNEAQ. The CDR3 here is CASGTLFRDQYF.

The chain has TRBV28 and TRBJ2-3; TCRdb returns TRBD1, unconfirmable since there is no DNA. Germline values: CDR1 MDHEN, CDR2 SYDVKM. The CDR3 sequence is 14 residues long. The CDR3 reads CASRDPPSGDTQYF. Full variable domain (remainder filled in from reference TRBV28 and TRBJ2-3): DVKVTQSSRYLVKRTGEKVFLECVQDMDHENMFWYRQDPGLGLRLIYFSYDVKMKEKGDIPEGYSVSREKKERFSLILESASTNQTSMYLCASRDPPSGDTQYFGPGTRLTVL.

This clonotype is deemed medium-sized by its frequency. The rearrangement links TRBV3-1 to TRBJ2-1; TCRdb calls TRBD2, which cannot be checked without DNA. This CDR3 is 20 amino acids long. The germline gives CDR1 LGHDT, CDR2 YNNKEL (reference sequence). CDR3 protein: CASSQDSGDLAGALYNEQFF.

CDR3 in amino acids: CASSLGWEFGNTIYF. This sequence joins TRBV5-1 and TRBJ1-3. The CDR3 runs 15 residues. Germline loops: CDR1 SGHRS, CDR2 YFSETQ. Drawing the rest from reference TRBV5-1 and TRBJ1-3, the complete variable domain is KAGVTQTPRYLIKTRGQQVTLSCSPISGHRSVSWYQQTPGQGLQFLFEYFSETQRNKGNFPGRFSGRQFSNSRSEMNVSTLELGDSALYLCASSLGWEFGNTIYFGEGSWLTVV.

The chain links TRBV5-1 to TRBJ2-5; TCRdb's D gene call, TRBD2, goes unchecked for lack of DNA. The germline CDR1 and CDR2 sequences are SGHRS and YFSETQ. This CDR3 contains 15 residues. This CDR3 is CASSFSPASQETQYF.

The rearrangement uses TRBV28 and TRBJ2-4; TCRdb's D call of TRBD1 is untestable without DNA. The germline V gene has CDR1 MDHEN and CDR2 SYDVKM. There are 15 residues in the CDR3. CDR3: CASSPRGPSRDIQYF.

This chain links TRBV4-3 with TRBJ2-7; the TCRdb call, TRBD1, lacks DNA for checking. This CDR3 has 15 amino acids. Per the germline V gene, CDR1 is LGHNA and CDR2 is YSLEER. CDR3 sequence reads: CASSLTTGLNYEQYF.

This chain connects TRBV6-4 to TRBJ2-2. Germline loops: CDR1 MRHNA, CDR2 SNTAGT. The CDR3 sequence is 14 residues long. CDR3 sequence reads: CASSDRPDTGELFF.

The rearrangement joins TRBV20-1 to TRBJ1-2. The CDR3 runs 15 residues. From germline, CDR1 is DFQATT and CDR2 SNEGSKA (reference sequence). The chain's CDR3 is CSARDQEPANYGYTF.

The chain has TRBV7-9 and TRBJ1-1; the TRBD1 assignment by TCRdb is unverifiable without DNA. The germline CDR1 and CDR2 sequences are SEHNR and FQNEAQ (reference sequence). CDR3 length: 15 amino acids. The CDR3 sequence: CASSGGTAHGTEAFF.

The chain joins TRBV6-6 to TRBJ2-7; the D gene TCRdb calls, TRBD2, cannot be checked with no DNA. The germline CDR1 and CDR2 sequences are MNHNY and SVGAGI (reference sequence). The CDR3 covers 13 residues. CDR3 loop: CASSRAFDYEQYF.

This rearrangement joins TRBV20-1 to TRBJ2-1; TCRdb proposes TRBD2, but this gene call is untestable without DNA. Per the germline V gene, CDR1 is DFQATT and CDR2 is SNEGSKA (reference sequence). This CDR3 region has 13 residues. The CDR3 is CSVPTSGYNEQFF.

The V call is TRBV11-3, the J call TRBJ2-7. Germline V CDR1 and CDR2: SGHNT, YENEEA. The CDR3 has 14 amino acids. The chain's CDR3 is CASSSRQAPYEQYF.

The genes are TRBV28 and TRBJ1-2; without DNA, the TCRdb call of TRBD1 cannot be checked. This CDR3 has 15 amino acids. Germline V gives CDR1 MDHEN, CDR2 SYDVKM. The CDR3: CASSLSGDDGRGYTF.

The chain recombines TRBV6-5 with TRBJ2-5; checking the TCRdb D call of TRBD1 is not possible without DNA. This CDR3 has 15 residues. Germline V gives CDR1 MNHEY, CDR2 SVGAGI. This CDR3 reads CASSYSAGGMETQYF.